This record covers a single T cell receptor beta chain. Authors' data handling: Amplified reference gene primers provided the basis for estimating nucleated cell counts. Sequenced by immunoSEQ multiplex PCR; TCRdb stores in-frame clones only, minus some. V and J calls and clone size are given by that table; D and trimming were obtained from the DNA. Among some 270,000 clones, 70% to 90% were seen once, and the ten largest hold 11%. The ends lost 4 bases at V and 8 bases at J; junction bases unmatched: 10. The CDR3 loop spans 16 amino acids. The germline V gene encodes CDR1 LGHNA and CDR2 YNFKEQ. This sample was included in a study of blood T cell repertoires in COVID-19. Background on the study: The United States, Italy and Spain supplied acute and convalescent COVID-19 samples. From T cells, B-cell-depleted T cells, or PBMCs came the material, which was cDNA or gDNA.

Material: peripheral blood. This clonotype was sampled from a woman aged 65 to 85 with acute or convalescent COVID-19. The chain uses TRBV4-2 and TRBJ2-1; 11 bases fit TRBD2. CDR3 sequence: CASSPRSGGAWDEQFF. As DNA, the CDR3 is TGTGCCAGCAGCCCCCGTAGCGGGGGGGCCTGGGATGAGCAGTTCTTC.